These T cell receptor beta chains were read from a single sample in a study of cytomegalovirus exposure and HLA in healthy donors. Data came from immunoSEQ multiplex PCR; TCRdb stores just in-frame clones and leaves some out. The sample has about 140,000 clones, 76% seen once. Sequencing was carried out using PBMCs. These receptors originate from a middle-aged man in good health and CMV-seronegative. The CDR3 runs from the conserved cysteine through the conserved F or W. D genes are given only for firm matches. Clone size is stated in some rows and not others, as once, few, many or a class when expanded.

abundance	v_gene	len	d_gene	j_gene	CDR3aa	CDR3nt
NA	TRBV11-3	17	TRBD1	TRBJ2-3	CASSPGKGAGGMDTQYF	TGTGCCAGCAGCCCAGGAAAGGGGGCAGGTGGCATGGATACGCAGTATTTT
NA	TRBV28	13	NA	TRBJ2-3	CATEQGSTDTQYF	TGTGCCACCGAACAGGGAAGCACAGATACGCAGTATTTT
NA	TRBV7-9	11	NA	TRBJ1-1	CASSLWGEAFF	TGTGCCAGCAGTCTTTGGGGCGAAGCTTTCTTT
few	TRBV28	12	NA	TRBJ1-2	CASQNGAYGYTF	TGTGCCAGCCAAAATGGGGCCTATGGCTACACCTTC
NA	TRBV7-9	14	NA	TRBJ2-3	CASSLIAYTDTQYF	TGTGCCAGCAGCTTAATCGCCTACACAGATACGCAGTATTTT
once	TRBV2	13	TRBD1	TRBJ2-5	CASSGQAQETQYF	TGTGCCAGCTCGGGACAGGCGCAAGAGACCCAGTACTTC
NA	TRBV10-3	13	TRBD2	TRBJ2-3	CAISGEREGTQYF	TGTGCCATCTCCGGGGAGCGGGAGGGTACGCAGTATTTT
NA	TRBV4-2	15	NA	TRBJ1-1	CASSQDWGRETEAFF	TGTGCCAGCAGCCAAGACTGGGGGCGCGAGACTGAAGCTTTCTTT
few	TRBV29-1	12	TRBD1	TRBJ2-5	CSVDQGEETQYF	TGCAGCGTTGACCAGGGGGAAGAGACCCAGTACTTC
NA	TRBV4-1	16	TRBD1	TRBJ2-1	CASSREPGQGADEQFF	TGCGCCAGCAGCCGGGAACCGGGACAGGGGGCGGATGAGCAGTTCTTC
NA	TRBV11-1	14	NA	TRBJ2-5	CASSPVASQGAQYF	TGTGCCAGCAGCCCCGTGGCCAGCCAAGGGGCCCAGTACTTC
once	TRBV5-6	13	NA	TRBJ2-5	CASSRDSAETQYF	TGTGCCAGCAGCCGGGACTCGGCGGAGACCCAGTACTTC
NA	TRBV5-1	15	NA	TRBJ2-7	CASSRTSGTYYEQYF	TGCGCCAGCAGTCGTACCTCGGGAACCTACTACGAGCAGTACTTC
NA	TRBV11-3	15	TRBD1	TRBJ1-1	CASSIRTGGPAEAFF	TGTGCCAGCAGCATCAGGACAGGGGGTCCCGCTGAAGCTTTCTTT
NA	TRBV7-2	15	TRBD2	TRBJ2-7	CASSQRAGGSYEQYF	TGTGCCAGCAGCCAGAGGGCGGGAGGGTCCTACGAGCAGTACTTC
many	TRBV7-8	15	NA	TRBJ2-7	CASSLGGGLGNEQYF	TGTGCCAGCAGCTTAGGTGGGGGCCTAGGAAACGAGCAGTACTTC
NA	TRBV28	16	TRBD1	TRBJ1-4	CASSFGTGGTNEKLFF	TGTGCCAGCAGTTTTGGGACAGGGGGCACTAATGAAAAACTGTTTTTT
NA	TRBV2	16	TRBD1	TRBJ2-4	CASSPWTGDAKNIQYF	TGTGCCAGCAGTCCCTGGACAGGGGACGCCAAAAACATTCAGTACTTC
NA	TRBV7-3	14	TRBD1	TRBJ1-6	CASSNRGPNSPLHF	TGTGCCAGCAGCAACAGGGGGCCGAATTCACCCCTCCACTTT
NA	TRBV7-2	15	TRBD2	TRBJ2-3	CASSAQLAPTDTQYF	TGTGCCAGCAGCGCGCAACTAGCGCCCACAGATACGCAGTATTTT
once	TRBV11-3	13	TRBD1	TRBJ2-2	CASSLVQGVELFF	TGTGCCAGCAGCTTAGTCCAGGGGGTGGAGCTGTTTTTT
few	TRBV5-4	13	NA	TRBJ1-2	CASSLAPAGTHTF	TGTGCCAGCAGCTTGGCCCCGGCAGGGACTCACACCTTC
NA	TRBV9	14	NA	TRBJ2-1	CASSPQGSYNEQFF	TGTGCCAGCAGCCCTCAGGGTTCCTACAATGAGCAGTTCTTC
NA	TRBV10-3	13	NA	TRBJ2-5	CAISGRAQETQYF	TGTGCCATCAGTGGCAGGGCCCAAGAGACCCAGTACTTC
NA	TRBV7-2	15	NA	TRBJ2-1	CASSFRVAEYNEQFF	TGTGCCAGCAGCTTTCGAGTAGCGGAGTACAATGAGCAGTTCTTC
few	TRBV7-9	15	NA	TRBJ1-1	CASSLSLAGRTEAFF	TGTGCCAGCAGCTTAAGTCTTGCAGGGAGGACTGAAGCTTTCTTT
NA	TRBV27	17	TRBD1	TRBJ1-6	CASSLGQGQRYNSPLHF	TGTGCCAGCAGTTTAGGACAGGGACAGCGGTATAATTCACCCCTCCACTTT
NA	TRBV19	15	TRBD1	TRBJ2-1	CASSPPGQGVDEQFF	TGTGCCAGTAGTCCTCCGGGACAGGGTGTGGATGAGCAGTTCTTC
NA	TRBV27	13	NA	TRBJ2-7	CASSLGRSYEQYF	TGTGCCAGCAGTTTAGGCAGATCCTACGAGCAGTACTTC
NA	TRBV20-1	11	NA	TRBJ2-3	CSARKSDTQYF	TGCAGTGCTAGAAAATCGGATACGCAGTATTTT
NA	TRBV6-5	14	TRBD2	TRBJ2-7	CASAHGGGPYEQYF	TGTGCCAGCGCCCACGGCGGGGGACCCTACGAGCAGTACTTC
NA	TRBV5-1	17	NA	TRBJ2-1	CASSPDRSGLPWNEQFF	TGCGCCAGCAGCCCGGACAGGTCAGGACTACCGTGGAATGAGCAGTTCTTC
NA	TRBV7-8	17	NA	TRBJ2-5	CASSLATTTLLQETQYF	TGTGCCAGCAGCTTAGCCACGACTACCCTACTACAAGAGACCCAGTACTTC
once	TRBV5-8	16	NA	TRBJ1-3	CASSHWAGDSGNTIYF	TGTGCCAGCAGCCACTGGGCAGGGGACTCTGGAAACACCATATATTTT
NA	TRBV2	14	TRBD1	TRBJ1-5	CAPGGQNSNQPQHF	TGTGCCCCAGGGGGGCAGAATAGCAATCAGCCCCAGCATTTT
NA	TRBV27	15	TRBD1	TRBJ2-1	CASDKPGQASNEQFF	TGTGCCAGCGACAAACCGGGACAGGCATCCAATGAGCAGTTCTTC
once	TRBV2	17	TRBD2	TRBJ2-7	CASSEDERGSSYYEQYF	TGTGCCAGCAGTGAAGACGAGCGGGGGTCCAGTTATTACGAGCAGTACTTC
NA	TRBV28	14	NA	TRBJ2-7	CASSLGRGAYEQYF	TGTGCCAGCAGTTTAGGCAGGGGCGCCTACGAGCAGTACTTC
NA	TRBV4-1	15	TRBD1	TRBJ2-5	CASSLRTGPMETQYF	TGCGCCAGCAGCCTTCGGACAGGGCCCATGGAGACCCAGTACTTC
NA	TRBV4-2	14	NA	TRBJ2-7	CASSPDDSSYEQYF	TGTGCCAGCAGCCCTGACGACAGTTCCTACGAGCAGTACTTC
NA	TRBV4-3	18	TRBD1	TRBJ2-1	CASSQGPQQGDSYNEQFF	TGCGCCAGCAGCCAAGGTCCTCAGCAGGGGGATTCCTACAATGAGCAGTTCTTC
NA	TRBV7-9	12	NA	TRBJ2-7	CASQMARYEQYF	TGTGCCAGCCAAATGGCCCGTTACGAGCAGTACTTC
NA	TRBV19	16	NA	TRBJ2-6	CASTSGRLSGANVLTF	NA
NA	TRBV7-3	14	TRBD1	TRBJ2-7	CASSSTGGNDEQYF	TGTGCCAGCAGCTCGACAGGGGGCAACGACGAGCAGTACTTC
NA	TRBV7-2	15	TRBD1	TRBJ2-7	CASSPGQGATYEQYF	TGTGCCAGCAGCCCGGGACAGGGGGCGACCTACGAGCAGTACTTC
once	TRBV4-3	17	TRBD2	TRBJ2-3	CASSQDPPAGGPNTQYF	TGCGCCAGCAGCCAAGATCCCCCAGCGGGGGGGCCAAATACGCAGTATTTT
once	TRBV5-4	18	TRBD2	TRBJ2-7	CASSLGLAGDLVSYEQYF	TGTGCCAGCAGCCTCGGACTAGCGGGAGATCTGGTCTCCTACGAGCAGTACTTC
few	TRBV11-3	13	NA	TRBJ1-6	CASSLEGGSPLHF	TGTGCCAGCAGCTTAGAAGGCGGCTCACCCCTCCACTTT
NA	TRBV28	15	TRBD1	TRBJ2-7	CASSPSGTEPYEQYF	TGTGCCAGCAGTCCTTCCGGGACAGAGCCCTACGAGCAGTACTTC
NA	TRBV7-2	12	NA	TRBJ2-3	CASSLLVEAQYF	TGTGCCAGCAGCCTCCTAGTAGAGGCGCAGTATTTT
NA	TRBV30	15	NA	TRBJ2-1	CAWSVLGGRYNEQFF	TGTGCCTGGAGTGTACTAGGCGGCAGGTACAATGAGCAGTTCTTC
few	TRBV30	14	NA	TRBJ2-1	CAWSVRSGHNEQFF	TGTGCCTGGAGTGTACGTAGCGGCCACAATGAGCAGTTCTTC
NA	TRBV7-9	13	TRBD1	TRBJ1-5	CASSRQGTQPQHF	TGTGCCAGCAGCCGACAGGGGACTCAGCCCCAGCATTTT